This record covers a single T cell receptor beta chain. A much larger clone differs by one base, so this may be a read error. The data originate from a study of T cells in Graves' hyperthyroidism and ophthalmopathy. With a duration under 2 months, the hyperthyroidism was newly diagnosed in patients aged 18 to 65. Using RNA transcripts as the source, TCR beta CDR3 regions were amplified. RT-PCR in the first round (using the HTBI primer set) targeted the TCR CDR3. TCRdb itself ran the multiplex PCR reads through MiXCR, one entry per CDR3 protein. Of hundreds of thousands of distinct CDR3 sequences listed, more than 30% are singletons. Germline V CDR1 and CDR2: SEHNR, FQNEAQ (reference sequence). The CDR3 loop spans 11 amino acids.

Material for sequencing was blood. The source is a man between 18 and 35 years old with Graves' hyperthyroidism. V is TRBV7-9 and J is TRBJ1-4; D gene ambiguous. The CDR3 loop reads CASSLMEKLVF. CDR3 DNA sequence: TGTGCCAGCAGCCTGATGGAAAAACTGGTTTTT. The whole variable domain, remainder taken from reference TRBV7-9 and TRBJ1-4, is DTGVSQNPRHKITKRGQNVTFRCDPISEHNRLYWYRQTLGQGPEFLTYFQNEAQLEKSRLLSDRFSAERPKGSFSTLEIQRTEQGDSAMYLCASSLMEKLVFGSGTQLSVL.